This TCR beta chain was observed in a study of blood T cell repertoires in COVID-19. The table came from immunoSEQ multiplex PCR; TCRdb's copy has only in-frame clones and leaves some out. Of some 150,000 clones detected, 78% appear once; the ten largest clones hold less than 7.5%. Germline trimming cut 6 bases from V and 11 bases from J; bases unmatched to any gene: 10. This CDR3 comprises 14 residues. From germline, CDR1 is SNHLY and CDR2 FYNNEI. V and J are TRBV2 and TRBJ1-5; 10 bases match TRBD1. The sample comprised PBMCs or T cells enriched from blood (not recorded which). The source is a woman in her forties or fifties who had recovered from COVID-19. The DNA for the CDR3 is TGTGCCAGCAGCCCCGGGACAGGGGCGATGACCCAGCATTTT. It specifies CASSPGTGAMTQHF.